This T cell receptor (beta chain) was observed in a study of T cell repertoires in cytomegalovirus infection. As for the study in general: From public TCR beta signatures came an indication of both CMV infection and matching HLA type. Study-wide findings and caveats: CMV-specific TCR beta clonotypes restricted by HLA-C dominated the ex vivo response. Summed frequency of public TCR beta families distinguished CMV carriers with the relevant HLA.

The V and J ends lost 3 bases and 10 bases, in that order; junction bases with no gene match: 9. The CDR3 is made up of 15 amino acids. CDR1 is MNHEY and CDR2 is SMNVEV in the germline V gene (reference sequence). TCRdb used MiXCR to reprocess the reads, holding one entry per CDR3 protein. Of some 600,000 distinct CDR3 sequences listed, 20% to 25% are singletons. Notes on this clonotype: What it recognizes is unknown.

The specimen was CD8+ T cells from PBMCs. The TCR originated in a human donor in good health (CMV status not recorded). Some clones in this sample may be carry-over from other donors' samples. V and J are TRBV27 and TRBJ2-1; the match to TRBD1 covers 10 bases. DNA for the CDR3: TGTGCCAGCAGTTTCGACAGGGGGCCCGATAGGGAGCAGTTCTTC. As protein: CASSFDRGPDREQFF.